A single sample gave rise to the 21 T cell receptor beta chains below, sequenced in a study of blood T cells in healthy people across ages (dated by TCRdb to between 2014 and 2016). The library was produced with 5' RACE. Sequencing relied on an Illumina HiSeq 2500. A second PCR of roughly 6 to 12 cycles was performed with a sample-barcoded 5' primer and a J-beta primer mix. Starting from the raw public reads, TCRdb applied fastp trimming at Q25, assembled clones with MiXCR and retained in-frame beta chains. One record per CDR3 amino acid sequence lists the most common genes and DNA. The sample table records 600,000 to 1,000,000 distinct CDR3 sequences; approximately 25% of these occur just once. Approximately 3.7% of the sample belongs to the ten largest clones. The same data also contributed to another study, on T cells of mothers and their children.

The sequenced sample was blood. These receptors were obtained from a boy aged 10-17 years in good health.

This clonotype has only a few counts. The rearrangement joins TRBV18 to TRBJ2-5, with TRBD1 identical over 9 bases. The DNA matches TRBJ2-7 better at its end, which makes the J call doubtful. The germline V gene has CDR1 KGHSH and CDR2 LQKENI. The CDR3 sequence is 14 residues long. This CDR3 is CASTTGTGWYEQYF. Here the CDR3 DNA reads TGTGCCAGCACCACTGGGACAGGGTGGTACGAGCAGTACTTC.

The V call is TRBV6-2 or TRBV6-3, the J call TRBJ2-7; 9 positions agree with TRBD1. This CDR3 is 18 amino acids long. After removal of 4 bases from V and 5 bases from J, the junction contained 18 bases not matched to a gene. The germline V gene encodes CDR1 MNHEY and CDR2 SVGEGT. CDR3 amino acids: CASSSDIQSGTGIDEQYF. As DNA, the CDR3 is TGTGCCAGCAGTTCCGATATACAGTCCGGGACAGGGATCGACGAGCAGTACTTC.

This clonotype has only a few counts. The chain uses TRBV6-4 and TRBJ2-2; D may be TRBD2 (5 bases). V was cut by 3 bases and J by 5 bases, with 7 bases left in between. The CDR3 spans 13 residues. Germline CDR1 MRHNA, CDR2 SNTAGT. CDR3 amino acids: CASSEEVTGELFF. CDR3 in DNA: TGTGCCAGCAGTGAGGAGGTTACCGGGGAGCTGTTTTTT.

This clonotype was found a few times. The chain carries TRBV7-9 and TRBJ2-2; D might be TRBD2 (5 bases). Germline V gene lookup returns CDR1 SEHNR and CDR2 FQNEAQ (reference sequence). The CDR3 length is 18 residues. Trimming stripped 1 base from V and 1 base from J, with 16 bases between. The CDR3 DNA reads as TGTGCCAGCAGCTTAGGACCCGGAGGCACCCTGAACACCGGGGAGCTGTTTTTT. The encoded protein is CASSLGPGGTLNTGELFF.

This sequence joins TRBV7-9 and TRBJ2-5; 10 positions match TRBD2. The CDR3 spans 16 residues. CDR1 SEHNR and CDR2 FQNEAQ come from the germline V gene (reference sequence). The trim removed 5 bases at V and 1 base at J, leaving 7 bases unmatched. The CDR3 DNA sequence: TGTGCCAGCAGCCCCCAGGAGCGGGGGGGCCAAGAGACCCAGTACTTC. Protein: CASSPQERGGQETQYF.

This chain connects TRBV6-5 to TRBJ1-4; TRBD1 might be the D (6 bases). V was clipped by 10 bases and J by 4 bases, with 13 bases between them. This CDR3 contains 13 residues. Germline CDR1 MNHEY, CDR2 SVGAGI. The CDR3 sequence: CATLDRLNEKLFF. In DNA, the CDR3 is TGTGCCACACTTGACAGGCTTAATGAAAAACTGTTTTTT.

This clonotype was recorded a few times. The CDR3 is CASSFFLGYGGETQYF. The CDR3 DNA follows: TGTGCCAGCAGTTTCTTTCTAGGGTATGGAGGAGAGACCCAGTACTTC. This sequence joins TRBV28 and TRBJ2-5; D perhaps matches TRBD2 (5 bases). The CDR3 has 16 residues. The V end lost 3 bases, the J end lost 4 bases, and 18 bases lay between the germline ends. Germline CDR1 is MDHEN and CDR2 is SYDVKM.

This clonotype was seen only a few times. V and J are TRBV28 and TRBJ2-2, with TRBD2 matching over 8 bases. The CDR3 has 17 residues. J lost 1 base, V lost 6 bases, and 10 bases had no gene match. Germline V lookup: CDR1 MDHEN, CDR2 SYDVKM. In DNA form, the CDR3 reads TGTGCCAGCAGCCAACCTCCCCTAGCGGGGAACACCGGGGAGCTGTTTTTT. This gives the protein CASSQPPLAGNTGELFF. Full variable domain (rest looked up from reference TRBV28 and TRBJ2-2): DVKVTQSSRYLVKRTGEKVFLECVQDMDHENMFWYRQDPGLGLRLIYFSYDVKMKEKGDIPEGYSVSREKKERFSLILESASTNQTSMYLCASSQPPLAGNTGELFFGEGSRLTVL.

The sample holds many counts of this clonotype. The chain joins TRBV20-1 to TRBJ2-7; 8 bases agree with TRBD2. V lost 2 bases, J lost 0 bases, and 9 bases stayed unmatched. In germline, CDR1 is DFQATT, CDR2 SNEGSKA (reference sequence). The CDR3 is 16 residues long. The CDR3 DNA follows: TGCAGTGCTAGACCCTATAGCGGGGATCCCTCCTACGAGCAGTACTTC. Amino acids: CSARPYSGDPSYEQYF.

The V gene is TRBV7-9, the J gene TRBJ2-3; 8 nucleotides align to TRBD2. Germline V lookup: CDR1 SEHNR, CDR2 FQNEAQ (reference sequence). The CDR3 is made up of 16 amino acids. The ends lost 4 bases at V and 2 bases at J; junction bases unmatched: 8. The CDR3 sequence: CASSSAGRAPTDTQYF. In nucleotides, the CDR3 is TGTGCCAGCAGCTCCGCCGGGAGGGCCCCCACAGATACGCAGTATTTT.

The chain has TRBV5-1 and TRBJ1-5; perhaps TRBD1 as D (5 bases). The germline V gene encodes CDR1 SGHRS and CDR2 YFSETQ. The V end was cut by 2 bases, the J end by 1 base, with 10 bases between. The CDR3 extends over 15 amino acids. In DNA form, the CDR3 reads TGCGCCAGCAGCTTAGGGGACCAGAGCAATCAGCCCCAGCATTTT. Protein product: CASSLGDQSNQPQHF. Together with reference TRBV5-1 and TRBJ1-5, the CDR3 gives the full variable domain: KAGVTQTPRYLIKTRGQQVTLSCSPISGHRSVSWYQQTPGQGLQFLFEYFSETQRNKGNFPGRFSGRQFSNSRSEMNVSTLELGDSALYLCASSLGDQSNQPQHFGDGTRLSIL.

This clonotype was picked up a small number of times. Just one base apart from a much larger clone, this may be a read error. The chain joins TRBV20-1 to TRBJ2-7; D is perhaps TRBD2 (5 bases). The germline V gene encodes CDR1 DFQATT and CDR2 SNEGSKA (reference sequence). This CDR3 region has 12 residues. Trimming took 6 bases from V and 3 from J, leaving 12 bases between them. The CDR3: CSAQDRGYEQYF. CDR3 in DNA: TGCAGTGCCCAGGATCGGGGCTACGAGCAGTACTTC.

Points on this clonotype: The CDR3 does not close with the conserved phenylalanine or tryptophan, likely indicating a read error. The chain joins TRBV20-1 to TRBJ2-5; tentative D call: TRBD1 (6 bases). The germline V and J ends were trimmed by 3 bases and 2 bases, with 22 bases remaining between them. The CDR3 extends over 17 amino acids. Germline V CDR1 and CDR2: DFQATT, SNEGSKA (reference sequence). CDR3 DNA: TGCAGTGCTAGGCCTAACAGGGAATACCACGATCAAGAGACCCAGTACCTC. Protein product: CSARPNREYHDQETQYL.

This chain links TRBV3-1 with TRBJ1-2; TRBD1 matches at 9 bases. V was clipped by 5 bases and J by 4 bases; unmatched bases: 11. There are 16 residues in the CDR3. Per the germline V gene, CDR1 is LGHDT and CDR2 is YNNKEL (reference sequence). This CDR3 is CASSAGTGGDSYGYTF. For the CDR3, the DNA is TGTGCCAGCAGCGCCGGAACAGGGGGCGATAGCTATGGCTACACCTTC.

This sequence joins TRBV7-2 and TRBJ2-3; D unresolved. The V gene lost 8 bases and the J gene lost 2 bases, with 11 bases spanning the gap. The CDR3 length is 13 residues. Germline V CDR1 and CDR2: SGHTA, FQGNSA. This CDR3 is CASATDNTDTQYF. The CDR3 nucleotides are TGTGCCAGCGCAACAGATAACACAGATACGCAGTATTTT.

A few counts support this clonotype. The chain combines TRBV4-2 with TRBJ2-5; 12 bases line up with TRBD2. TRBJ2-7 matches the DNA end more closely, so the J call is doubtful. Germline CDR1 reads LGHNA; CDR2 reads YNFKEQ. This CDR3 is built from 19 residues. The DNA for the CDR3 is TGTGCCAGCAGCCAAGATCCGGCCCAGACTAGCGGGAGTGGCGACGAGCAGTACTTC. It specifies CASSQDPAQTSGSGDEQYF.

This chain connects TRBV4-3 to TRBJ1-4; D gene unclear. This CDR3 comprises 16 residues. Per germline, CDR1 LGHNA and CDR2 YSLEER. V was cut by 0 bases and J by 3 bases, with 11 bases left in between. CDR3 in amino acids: CASSQEGGRANEKLFF. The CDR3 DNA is TGCGCCAGCAGCCAAGAGGGAGGGCGGGCTAATGAAAAACTGTTTTTT.

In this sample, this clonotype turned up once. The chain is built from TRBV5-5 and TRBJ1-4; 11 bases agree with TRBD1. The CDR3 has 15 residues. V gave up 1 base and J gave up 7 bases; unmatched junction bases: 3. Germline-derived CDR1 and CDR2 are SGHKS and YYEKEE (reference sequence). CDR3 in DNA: TGTGCCAGCAGCTTGTGGACAGGGGGCGGTGAAAAACTGTTTTTT. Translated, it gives CASSLWTGGGEKLFF.

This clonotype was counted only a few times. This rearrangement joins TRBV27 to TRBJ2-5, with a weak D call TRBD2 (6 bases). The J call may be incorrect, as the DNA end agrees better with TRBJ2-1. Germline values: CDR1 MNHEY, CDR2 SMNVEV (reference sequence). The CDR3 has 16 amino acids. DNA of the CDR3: TGTGCCAGCAGTTTACCGTCCGGGACCGGGGGCAATGAGCAGTTCTTC. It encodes CASSLPSGTGGNEQFF.

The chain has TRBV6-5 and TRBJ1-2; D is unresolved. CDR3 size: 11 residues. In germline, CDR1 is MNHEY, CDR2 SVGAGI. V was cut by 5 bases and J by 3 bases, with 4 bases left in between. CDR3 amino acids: CASSGDYGYTF. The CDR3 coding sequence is TGTGCCAGCAGTGGGGACTATGGCTACACCTTC.

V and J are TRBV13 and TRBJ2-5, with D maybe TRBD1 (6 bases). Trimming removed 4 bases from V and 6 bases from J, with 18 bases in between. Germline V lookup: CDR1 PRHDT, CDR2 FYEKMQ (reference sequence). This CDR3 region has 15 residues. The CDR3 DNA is TGTGCCAGCAGCTCCCGCGGCGAGGGGGAGAAGACCCAGTACTTC. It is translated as CASSSRGEGEKTQYF.